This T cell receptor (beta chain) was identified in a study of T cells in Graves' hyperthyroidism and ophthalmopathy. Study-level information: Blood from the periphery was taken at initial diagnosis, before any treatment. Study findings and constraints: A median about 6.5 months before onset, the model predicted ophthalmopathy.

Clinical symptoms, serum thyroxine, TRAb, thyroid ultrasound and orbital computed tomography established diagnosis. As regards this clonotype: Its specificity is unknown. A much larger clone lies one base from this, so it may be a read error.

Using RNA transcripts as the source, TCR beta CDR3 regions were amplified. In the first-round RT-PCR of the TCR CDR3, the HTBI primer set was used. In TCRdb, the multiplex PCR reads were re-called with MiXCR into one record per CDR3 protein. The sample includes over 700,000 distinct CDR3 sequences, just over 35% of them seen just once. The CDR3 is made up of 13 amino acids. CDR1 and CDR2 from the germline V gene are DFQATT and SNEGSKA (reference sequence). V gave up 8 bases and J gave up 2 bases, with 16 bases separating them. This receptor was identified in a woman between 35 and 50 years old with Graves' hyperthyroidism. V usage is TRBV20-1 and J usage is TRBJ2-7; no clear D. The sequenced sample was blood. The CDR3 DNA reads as TGCAGTATTCCTTCCGATTCAACCTACGAGCAGTACTTC. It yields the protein CSIPSDSTYEQYF.